Sequencing of this T cell receptor beta chain was carried out in a study of cytomegalovirus exposure and HLA in healthy donors. Across the whole study: Of all 400 or so donors who were genotyped, 70% to 85% belonged to the Caucasian-associated ancestry cluster. General study findings and limits: DRB1 showed the most TCR associations and HLA-C the fewest in a later analysis, as rates varied by HLA locus. In vitro experiments confirmed that a few CMV-associated chains were specific for CMV antigens.

The CDR3 has 14 amino acids. V lost 4 bases and J lost 7; bases outside the gene matches: 1. CDR1 is SGHRS, CDR2 YFSETQ, per germline. As concerns this clone: Its target is not known.

This PCR relied on a set of 60 Vbeta primers and 13 Jbeta primers. Profiled with immunoSEQ multiplex PCR; TCRdb holds only in-frame clones, not every one. The repertoire holds more than 110,000 clones, with approximately 80% as singletons. The sequence derives from a man between 25 and 39 years old in good health and CMV-seropositive. The chain has TRBV5-1 and TRBJ1-6, with 11 positions matching TRBD1. The sequenced sample was PBMCs. For the CDR3, the DNA is TGCGCCAGCAGCCGGGACAGGGGGAATTCACCCCTCCACTTT. Its protein is CASSRDRGNSPLHF. Together with reference TRBV5-1 and TRBJ1-6, the CDR3 gives the full variable domain: KAGVTQTPRYLIKTRGQQVTLSCSPISGHRSVSWYQQTPGQGLQFLFEYFSETQRNKGNFPGRFSGRQFSNSRSEMNVSTLELGDSALYLCASSRDRGNSPLHFGNGTRLTVT.